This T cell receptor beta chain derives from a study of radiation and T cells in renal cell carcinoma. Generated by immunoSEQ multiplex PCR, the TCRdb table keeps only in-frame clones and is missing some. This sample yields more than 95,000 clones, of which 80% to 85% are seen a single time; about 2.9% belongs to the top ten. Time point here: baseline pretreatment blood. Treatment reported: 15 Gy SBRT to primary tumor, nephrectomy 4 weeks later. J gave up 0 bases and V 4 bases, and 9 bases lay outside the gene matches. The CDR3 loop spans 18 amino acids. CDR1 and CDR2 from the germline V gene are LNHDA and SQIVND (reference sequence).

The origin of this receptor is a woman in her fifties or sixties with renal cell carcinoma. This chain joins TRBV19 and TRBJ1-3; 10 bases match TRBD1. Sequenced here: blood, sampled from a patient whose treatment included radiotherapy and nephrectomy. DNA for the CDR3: TGTGCCAGTAGTAGAAAATCCGGGACAGGGGACTCTGGAAACACCATATATTTT. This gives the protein CASSRKSGTGDSGNTIYF. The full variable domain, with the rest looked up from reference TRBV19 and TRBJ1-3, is DGGITQSPKYLFRKEGQNVTLSCEQNLNHDAMYWYRQDPGQGLRLIYYSQIVNDFQKGDIAEGYSVSREKKESFPLTVTSAQKNPTAFYLCASSRKSGTGDSGNTIYFGEGSWLTVV.